This T cell receptor (beta chain) was profiled in a study of neurological immune-mediated disorders. Regarding the study as a whole: Phylogenetic analysis grouped 18 of 34 multiple sclerosis patients' repertoires together, suggesting a possible repertoire signature.

The sample holds many counts of this clonotype. What it binds is unknown. TCRdb fed the 5' RACE reads into MiXCR, producing one record per CDR3 protein. Among more than 15,000 distinct CDR3 sequences, over 2.5% were seen once, and the ten largest hold 5% to 6%. The germline CDR1 and CDR2 sequences are SGHVS and FNYEAQ. The CDR3 consists of 16 residues. With 1 base removed from V and 7 bases from J, the gap between germline ends came to 17 bases. The TCR comes from a woman aged 18-29 years with multiple sclerosis. Sequencing used PBMCs. The chain joins TRBV7-6 to TRBJ2-1, with unresolved D. The CDR3 nucleotides read TGTGCCAGCAGCTTAGTTGGCCCTTACGAAGGGAATGAGCAGTTCTTC. This codes for CASSLVGPYEGNEQFF. The variable domain in full, completed from reference TRBV7-6 and TRBJ2-1, reads GAGVSQSPRYKVTKRGQDVALRCDPISGHVSLYWYRQALGQGPEFLTYFNYEAQQDKSGLPNDRFSAERPEGSISTLTIQRTEQRDSAMYRCASSLVGPYEGNEQFFGPGTRLTVL.